This T cell receptor (beta chain) derives from a study of PD-1 blockade in mismatch repair-deficient tumors. Study-wide background: Enrolled about 2013-2016, patients had progressing, pretreated mismatch repair-deficient cancers of around 12 types.

This CDR3 contains 14 residues. Of note for this clone: Its cognate antigen is unknown.

The study, taken as a whole, reports: Rapid post-treatment expansion, then contraction, generally preceding radiologic response, marked tumor-resident clones.

PCR or immunohistochemistry showed mismatch repair deficiency in every enrolled patient. TCR sequencing covered three patients who responded to pembrolizumab. Assay used: immunoSEQ multiplex PCR; TCRdb lists only in-frame clones, some missing. Of 90,000 to 120,000 clones in the sample, 82% were seen once. V gene TRBV21-1 combines with J gene TRBJ2-5; TRBD2 is taken as the D call from the table, unchecked against the DNA. The closer fit of TRBJ2-7 to the DNA end suggests the J call may be wrong. TRBV21-1 is a pseudogene. The sample was peripheral blood, taken less than 37 weeks after starting pembrolizumab. This TCR was sampled from an adult with mismatch repair-deficient cancer. The CDR3, as DNA: TGTGCCAGCAGCAAAGCGCCCGCTTTCTACGAGCAGTACTTC. The encoded protein is CASSKAPAFYEQYF.